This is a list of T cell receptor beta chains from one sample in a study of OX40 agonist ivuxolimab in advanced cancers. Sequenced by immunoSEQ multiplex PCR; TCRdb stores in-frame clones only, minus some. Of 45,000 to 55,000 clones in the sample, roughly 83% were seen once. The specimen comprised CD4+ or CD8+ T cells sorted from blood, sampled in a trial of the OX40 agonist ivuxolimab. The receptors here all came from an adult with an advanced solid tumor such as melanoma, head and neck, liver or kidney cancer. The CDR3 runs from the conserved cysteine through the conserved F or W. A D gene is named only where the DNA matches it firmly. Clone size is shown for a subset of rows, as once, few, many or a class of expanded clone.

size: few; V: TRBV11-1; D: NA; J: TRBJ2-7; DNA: TGTGCCAGCCGCAGGGCCGTGGGGACCGAGCAGTACTTC; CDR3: CASRRAVGTEQYF
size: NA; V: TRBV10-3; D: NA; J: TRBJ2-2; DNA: TGTGCCATCAGTGAGCATAGAGGGCTCAACACCGGGGAGCTGTTTTTT; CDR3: CAISEHRGLNTGELFF
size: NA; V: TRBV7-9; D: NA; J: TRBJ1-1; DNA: TGTGCCAGCAGCTTAACGATGAACACTGAAGCTTTCTTT; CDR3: CASSLTMNTEAFF
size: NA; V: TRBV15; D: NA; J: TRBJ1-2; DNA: TGTGCCACCAGCAGAGATGCGAAACCTAACTATGGCTACACCTTC; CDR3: CATSRDAKPNYGYTF
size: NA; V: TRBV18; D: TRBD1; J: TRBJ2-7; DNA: TGTGCCAGCTCATCCGAACTTGCGACAGGGTCCTACGAGCAGTACTTC; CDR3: CASSSELATGSYEQYF
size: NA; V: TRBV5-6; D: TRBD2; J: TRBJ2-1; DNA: TGTGCCAGCAGCTCCCCCTTAAGCCCCCGACGGGGGGGCCTCAATGAGCAGTTCTTC; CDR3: CASSSPLSPRRGGLNEQFF
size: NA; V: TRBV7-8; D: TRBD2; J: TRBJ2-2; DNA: TGTGCCAGCAGCGTGGGGACGGGGGGCACCGGGGAGCTGTTTTTT; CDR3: CASSVGTGGTGELFF
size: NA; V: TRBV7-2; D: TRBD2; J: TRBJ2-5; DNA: TGTGCCAGCAGCCTCGCGGCGGGGAGGGGAATTGGGGCCCAGTACTTC; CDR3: CASSLAAGRGIGAQYF
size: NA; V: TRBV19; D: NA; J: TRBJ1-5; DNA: TGTGCCAGTAGTATCTCAGCGCTCGGCAATCAGCCCCAGCATTTT; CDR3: CASSISALGNQPQHF
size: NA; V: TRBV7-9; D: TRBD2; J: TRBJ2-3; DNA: TGTGCGGTGACTAGCGGGAACATCGATACGCAGTATTTT; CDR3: CAVTSGNIDTQYF
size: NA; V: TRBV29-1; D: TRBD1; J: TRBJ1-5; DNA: TGCAGCGTTGCGGGACAGGGCGATCAGCCCCAGCATTTT; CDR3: CSVAGQGDQPQHF
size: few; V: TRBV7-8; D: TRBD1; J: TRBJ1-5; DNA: TGTGCCAGCAGCTCTCCGACAGGGTTGGCGGATCAGCCCCAGCATTTT; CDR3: CASSSPTGLADQPQHF
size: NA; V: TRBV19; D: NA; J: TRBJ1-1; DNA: TGTGCCAGTAGTCAATACGGAGAGGACACTGAAGCTTTCTTT; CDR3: CASSQYGEDTEAFF
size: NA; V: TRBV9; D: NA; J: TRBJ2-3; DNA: TGTGCCAGCAGCCCCCAGGTATCAGATACGCAGTATTTT; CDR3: CASSPQVSDTQYF
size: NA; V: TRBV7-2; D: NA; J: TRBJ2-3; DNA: TGTGCCAGCAGCTTGCGTCCCCCGGGGACAGATACGCAGTATTTT; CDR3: CASSLRPPGTDTQYF
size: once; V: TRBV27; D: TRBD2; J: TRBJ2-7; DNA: TGTGCCAGCAGGCTTGCCGGGACTAGCGGGTACGAGCAGTACTTC; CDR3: CASRLAGTSGYEQYF
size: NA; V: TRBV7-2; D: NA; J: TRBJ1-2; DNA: TGTGCCAGCAGCTTAGTTGGGGTTGACTATGGCTACACCTTC; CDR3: CASSLVGVDYGYTF
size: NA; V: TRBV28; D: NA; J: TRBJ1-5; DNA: TGTGCCAGCAGCCCGAATCTAAAGGGTTCTCAGCCCCAGCATTTT; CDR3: CASSPNLKGSQPQHF
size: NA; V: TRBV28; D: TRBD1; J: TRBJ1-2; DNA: TGTGCCAGCAGCAAACAGGGGAACTATGGCTACACCTTC; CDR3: CASSKQGNYGYTF
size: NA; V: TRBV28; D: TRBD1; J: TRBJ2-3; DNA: TGTGCCAGCAGTTTATCCGAGGGACAGAGCACAGATACGCAGTATTTT; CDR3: CASSLSEGQSTDTQYF
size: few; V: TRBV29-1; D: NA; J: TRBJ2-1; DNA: TGCAGCGTTGTTAGGGGGGCCCGCTACAATGAGCAGTTCTTC; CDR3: CSVVRGARYNEQFF
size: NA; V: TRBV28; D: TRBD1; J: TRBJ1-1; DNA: TGTGCCAGCAGATCCACAGGGGCCTATTACTTGAACACTGAAGCTTTCTTT; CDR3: CASRSTGAYYLNTEAFF
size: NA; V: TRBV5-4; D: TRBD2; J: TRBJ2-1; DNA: TGTGCCAGCAGCGCGAGGGTCCGGAGCGGGGGTGAGCAGTTCTTC; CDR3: CASSARVRSGGEQFF
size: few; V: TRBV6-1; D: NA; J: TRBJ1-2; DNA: TGTGCCAGCAGTGAAAAGACACGGGGGCTCGGTGGCTACACCTTC; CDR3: CASSEKTRGLGGYTF
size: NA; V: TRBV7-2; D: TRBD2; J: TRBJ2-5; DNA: TGTGCCAGCAGCTACCCGGGACTAGCGGGGGAAGAGACCCAGTACTTC; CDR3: CASSYPGLAGEETQYF
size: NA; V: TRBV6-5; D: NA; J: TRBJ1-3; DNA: TGTGCCAGCAGCGGGCTCTCTGGAAAGACCATATATTTT; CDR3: CASSGLSGKTIYF
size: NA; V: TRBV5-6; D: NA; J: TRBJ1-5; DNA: TGTGCCAGCAGCTTGGGTCCGGCCGGCAATCAGCCCCAGCATTTT; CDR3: CASSLGPAGNQPQHF
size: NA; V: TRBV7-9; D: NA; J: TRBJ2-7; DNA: TGTGCCAGCAGCTTTTTAGCGGACCCAGGGGAGCAGTACTTC; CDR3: CASSFLADPGEQYF
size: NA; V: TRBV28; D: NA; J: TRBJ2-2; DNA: TGTGCCAGCACCCGAGATTGGTCCGGGGAGCTGTTTTTT; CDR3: CASTRDWSGELFF
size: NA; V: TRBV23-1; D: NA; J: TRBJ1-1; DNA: TGCGCCAGCAGTCAAAGGTCAGCCAACACTGAAGCTTTCTTT; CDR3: CASSQRSANTEAFF
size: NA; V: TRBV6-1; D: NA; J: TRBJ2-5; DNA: TGTGCCAGCAGTTCACAGGGAACCCAAGAGACCCAGTACTTC; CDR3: CASSSQGTQETQYF
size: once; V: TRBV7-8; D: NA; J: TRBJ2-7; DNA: TGTGCCAGCAGCTCCTCCGGGCCTACCTACGAGCAGTACTTC; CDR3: CASSSSGPTYEQYF
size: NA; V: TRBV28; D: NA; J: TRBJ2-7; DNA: TGTGCCAGCAGTCAGACAGTACAGATCTACGAGCAGTACTTC; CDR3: CASSQTVQIYEQYF
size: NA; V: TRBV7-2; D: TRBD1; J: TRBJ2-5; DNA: TGTGCCAGCAGCCTAAGGGGACAGGGGGGAGAGACCCAGTACTTC; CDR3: CASSLRGQGGETQYF
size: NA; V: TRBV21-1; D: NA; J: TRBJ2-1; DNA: TGTGCCAGCAGCAAACGTAGCCCTGAGCAGTTCTTC; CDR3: CASSKRSPEQFF
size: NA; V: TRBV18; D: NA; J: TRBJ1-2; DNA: TGTGCCAGCTCAGGACCGATATCAGCTAACTATGGCTACACCTTC; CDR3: CASSGPISANYGYTF
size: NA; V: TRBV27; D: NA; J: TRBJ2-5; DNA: TGTGCCAGCAGCTCAACCCGGAGGCTTGGGCAAGAGACCCAGTACTTC; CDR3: CASSSTRRLGQETQYF
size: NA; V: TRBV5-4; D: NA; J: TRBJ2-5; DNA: TGTGCCAGCAGCTTGGGACATCTGGGGGTAGAGACCCAGTACTTC; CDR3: CASSLGHLGVETQYF
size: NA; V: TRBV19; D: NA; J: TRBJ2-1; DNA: TGTGCCAGTAGTATATTCATCGGGGTAGGATACAATGAGCAGTTCTTC; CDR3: CASSIFIGVGYNEQFF
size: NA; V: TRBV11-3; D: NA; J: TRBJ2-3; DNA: TGTGCCAGCAGCTTAGGGACACCTTCTAGCACAGATACGCAGTATTTT; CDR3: CASSLGTPSSTDTQYF
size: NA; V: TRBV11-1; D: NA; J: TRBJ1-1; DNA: TGTGCCAGCAGCAACTGGGGCACTGAAGCTTTCTTT; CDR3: CASSNWGTEAFF
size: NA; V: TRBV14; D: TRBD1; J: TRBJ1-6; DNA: TGTGCCAGCAGCCAGATGGGACAGGGGCAGAATTCACCCCTCCACTTT; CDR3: CASSQMGQGQNSPLHF
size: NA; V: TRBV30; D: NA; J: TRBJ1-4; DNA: TGTGCCTGGAGTGTAGGGGGAGTCACCAATGAAAAACTGTTTTTT; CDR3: CAWSVGGVTNEKLFF